This T cell receptor (beta chain) comes out of a study of T cells in tumors after PD-1 blockade. Only in-frame clones appear in the TCRdb table, and some are missing; sequencing was by immunoSEQ multiplex PCR. The sample has roughly 35,000 clones, 73% seen once; the top ten hold around 40%. The CDR3 has 16 amino acids. The V end was cut by 3 bases, the J end by 8 bases, with 21 bases between. Germline CDR1 is SGDLS and CDR2 is YYNGEE. The chain uses TRBV9 and TRBJ1-5; tentative D call: TRBD1 (5 bases). This receptor was obtained from a human donor with basal cell carcinoma. The sequenced sample was PBMCs, obtained after anti-PD-1 treatment. The CDR3: CASSATPGLLGEPQHF. DNA for the CDR3: TGTGCCAGCAGCGCAACCCCGGGACTCCTAGGAGAGCCCCAGCATTTT.